This TCR beta chain emerged from a study of beta chain features in type 1 diabetes. V lost 6 bases, J lost 3 bases, and 5 bases lay in between. The CDR3 spans 11 residues. CDR1 is SQVTM and CDR2 is ANQGSEA in the germline V gene. As to this clone: What it recognizes is unknown.

Study-level points and caveats: Sampled from patients, naive, central memory and Treg TCRB repertoires appeared more similar than those sampled from healthy donors. Across all four CD4+ subsets, people with type 1 diabetes showed modestly shorter TCRB CDR3s.

The investigators reverse transcribed all of the isolated RNA, so they sequenced expressed TCRB transcripts. Repertoires were generated with immunoSEQ multiplex PCR, while TCRdb's copy carries only in-frame clones and drops some. Here the sample spans around 160,000 clones, 63% being singletons. The V and J genes are TRBV29-1 and TRBJ1-4; D is undetermined. The material sequenced was naive CD4+ T cells from blood. The TCR was taken from a man under 40 with type 1 diabetes. The CDR3 bases are TGCAGCGTCGGAGCTAATGAAAAACTGTTTTTT. Residues: CSVGANEKLFF.